The 5 T cell receptor beta chains presented below share a single source sample, sequenced in a study of shared clonotypes between healthy human individuals (dated by TCRdb to 2018 to 2020). Preparation of the library involved the immunoSEQ multiplex PCR assay. TCRdb's version of the immuneACCESS table is confined to in-frame rearrangements and falls short of the full clone set. An unresolved V gene accounts for under half of the shortfall where checked; the remainder is of unknown origin. The sample contains hundreds of thousands of clones, around 97% of them found a single time. In total, the top ten clones hold about 0.057% of the sample. The sequenced sample consisted of naive CD4+ T cells sorted from blood. Sample cell subset or site, as interpreted from the label and publication: CD45RA+ positively selected. The receptor source for this set is a woman in her thirties in good health.

The V call is TRBV28, the J call TRBJ2-5, with 9 bases fitting TRBD1. The tail of the sequence fits TRBJ2-7 better, so the J call may be wrong. Germline loops: CDR1 MDHEN, CDR2 SYDVKM. This CDR3 region has 15 residues. CDR3 sequence: CASSFGTGTLYEQYF. The CDR3 DNA follows: TGTGCCAGCAGTTTTGGGACAGGGACCCTCTACGAGCAGTACTTC.

The chain carries TRBV7-2 and TRBJ1-5; no reliable D call. The CDR3 is 13 residues long. The germline CDR1 and CDR2 sequences are SGHTA and FQGNSA. With 5 bases removed from V and 2 bases from J, the gap between germline ends came to 7 bases. The CDR3 nucleotides are TGTGCCAGCAGCCCGGAGGGCAATCAGCCCCAGCATTTT. This sequence encodes CASSPEGNQPQHF.

The rearrangement joins TRBV28 to TRBJ2-1, with 9 bases matching TRBD2. The germline V gene has CDR1 MDHEN and CDR2 SYDVKM. The CDR3 loop spans 16 amino acids. Unmatched junction bases numbered 5, after V lost 4 bases and J lost 1 base. This chain's CDR3 is CASSSSSGGSYNEQFF. CDR3 DNA: TGTGCCAGCAGTTCGAGCAGCGGGGGGTCCTACAATGAGCAGTTCTTC.

The chain couples TRBV11-2 to TRBJ2-3; D possibly corresponds to TRBD2 (5 bases). Germline loops: CDR1 SGHAT, CDR2 FQNNGV. The CDR3 is made up of 16 amino acids. Trimming pared 7 bases from V and 2 bases from J, leaving 19 bases between. The CDR3: CASTLGGSDATDTQYF. The CDR3 DNA reads TGTGCCAGCACCCTTGGAGGTAGCGATGCCACAGATACGCAGTATTTT.

The chain has TRBV10-3 and TRBJ2-2, with no clear D. The CDR3 contains 12 residues. The V and J ends lost 9 bases and 7 bases respectively, with 12 bases between them. Germline V gives CDR1 ENHRY, CDR2 SYGVKD. The CDR3 is CAIRPNLGELFF. The CDR3 DNA is TGTGCCATTCGACCCAATCTCGGGGAGCTGTTTTTT.